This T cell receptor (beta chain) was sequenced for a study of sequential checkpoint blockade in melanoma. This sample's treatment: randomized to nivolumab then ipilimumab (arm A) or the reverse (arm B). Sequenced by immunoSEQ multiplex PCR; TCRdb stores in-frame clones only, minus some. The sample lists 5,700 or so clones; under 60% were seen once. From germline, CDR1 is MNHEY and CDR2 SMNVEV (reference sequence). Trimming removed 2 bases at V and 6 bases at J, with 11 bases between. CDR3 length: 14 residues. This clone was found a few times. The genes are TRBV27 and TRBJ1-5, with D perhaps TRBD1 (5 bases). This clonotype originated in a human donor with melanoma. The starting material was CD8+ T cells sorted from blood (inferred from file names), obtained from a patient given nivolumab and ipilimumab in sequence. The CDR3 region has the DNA TGTGCCAGCAGTTTAGGAGGGGAGCGTCAGCCCCAGCATTTT. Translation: CASSLGGERQPQHF.